The 12 T cell receptor beta chains below come from one sample, sequenced in a study of neoadjuvant nivolumab and ipilimumab in lung cancer. TCRdb keeps only in-frame clones here, not all; method: immunoSEQ multiplex PCR. The data show a few thousand clones, roughly 80% seen once. The sample consisted of tumor tissue, taken after neoadjuvant nivolumab, alone or with ipilimumab, at or shortly before surgery. Source of these receptors: an adult with non-small cell lung cancer.

By sample share, this clone is large (0.1 to 1%). The chain carries TRBV4-1 and TRBJ1-5; D possibly corresponds to TRBD1 (5 bases). The CDR3 length is 16 residues. Germline loops: CDR1 MGHRA, CDR2 YSYEKL. V was trimmed by 0 bases and J by 9 bases, leaving 18 bases between them. CDR3: CASSQERSGTLGPQHF. The CDR3 nucleotides read TGCGCCAGCAGCCAAGAACGATCCGGGACCTTAGGGCCCCAGCATTTT.

This sequence joins TRBV11-2 and TRBJ1-2; D not certain. Trimming left V 1 base short and J 8 bases short, with 14 bases between. Germline CDR1 SGHAT, CDR2 FQNNGV. The CDR3 is 14 amino acids. In nucleotides, the CDR3 is TGTGCCAGCAGCTTAGTCGAGGCAGGATGGGGCTACACCTTC. Its translation: CASSLVEAGWGYTF.

J is TRBJ1-1 and V is TRBV2; D unclear. V lost 5 bases to trimming and J lost 3 bases, with 4 bases between them. Germline-derived CDR1 and CDR2 are SNHLY and FYNNEI. This CDR3 has 11 residues. CDR3 sequence reads: CASSYDTEAFF. Here the CDR3 DNA reads TGTGCCAGCAGTTACGACACTGAAGCTTTCTTT.

The rearrangement links TRBV6-5 to TRBJ1-1; D is possibly TRBD1 (5 bases). The CDR3 covers 14 residues. Trimming took 2 bases from V and 0 from J, leaving 7 bases between them. Germline-derived CDR1 and CDR2 are MNHEY and SVGAGI. CDR3 residues: CASSYGQVNTEAFF. Written as DNA, the CDR3 is TGTGCCAGCAGTTACGGACAAGTGAACACTGAAGCTTTCTTT.

This chain links TRBV6-5 with TRBJ2-1; the D is unclear. V lost 5 bases to trimming and J lost 7 bases, with 18 bases between them. The germline CDR1 and CDR2 sequences are MNHEY and SVGAGI. The CDR3 is made up of 15 amino acids. CDR3 region: CASSTGLGQLNEQFF. For the CDR3, the DNA is TGTGCCAGCAGTACCGGCTTAGGGCAGCTTAATGAGCAGTTCTTC.

V usage is TRBV6-6 and J usage is TRBJ2-1, with 9 bases identical to TRBD2. Per the germline V gene, CDR1 is MNHNY and CDR2 is SVGAGI (reference sequence). The CDR3 spans 14 residues. The V gene end was trimmed by 5 bases and the J gene end by 4 bases; junction bases not matched to a gene: 3. This CDR3 is CASSRGGEYNEQFF. CDR3 coding DNA: TGTGCCAGCAGTCGCGGGGGGGAGTACAATGAGCAGTTCTTC.

CDR3 region: CASSLGSGSYNEQFF. DNA for the CDR3: TGCGCCAGCAGCTTGGGGTCAGGCTCCTACAATGAGCAGTTCTTC. The rearrangement joins TRBV5-1 to TRBJ2-1; no definite D call. Trimming stripped 0 bases from V and 0 bases from J, with 7 bases between. CDR1 and CDR2 from the germline V gene are SGHRS and YFSETQ. This CDR3 is 15 amino acids long. Using reference TRBV5-1 and TRBJ2-1 for the parts outside the CDR3, the full variable domain is KAGVTQTPRYLIKTRGQQVTLSCSPISGHRSVSWYQQTPGQGLQFLFEYFSETQRNKGNFPGRFSGRQFSNSRSEMNVSTLELGDSALYLCASSLGSGSYNEQFFGPGTRLTVL.

This sequence joins TRBV5-1 and TRBJ2-2, with 9 bases lining up with TRBD1. Germline CDR1 and CDR2: SGHRS and YFSETQ. Unmatched junction bases numbered 9, after V lost 4 bases and J lost 5 bases. The CDR3 spans 16 residues. In DNA form, the CDR3 reads TGCGCCAGCAGCGTCGACAGGGGGTTAGGTACCGGGGAGCTGTTTTTT. Translated: CASSVDRGLGTGELFF.

V gene TRBV4-3 combines with J gene TRBJ1-4; perhaps TRBD1 as D (5 bases). Germline V lookup: CDR1 LGHNA, CDR2 YSLEER. Deletions cut 3 bases from V and 11 bases from J, with 13 bases between. CDR3 length: 13 amino acids. The CDR3 region is CASSQALREKLFF. Written as DNA, the CDR3 is TGCGCCAGCAGCCAGGCCCTCAGGGAGAAACTGTTTTTT.

CDR3 region: CASSYNRDGEQYV. CDR3 DNA: TGTGCCAGCAGTTATAACAGGGACGGGGAGCAGTACGTC. The V gene is TRBV6-5, the J gene TRBJ2-7; D may be TRBD1 (6 bases). V was clipped by 3 bases and J by 7 bases, with 13 bases between them. Germline assignment: CDR1 MNHEY and CDR2 SVGAGI. The CDR3 extends over 13 amino acids.

V is TRBV28 and J is TRBJ2-7, with TRBD1 matching 8 bases. Trimming took 6 bases from V and 3 from J; bases not matched to a gene: 4. Looked up from germline, CDR1 is MDHEN and CDR2 is SYDVKM. The CDR3 totals 13 residues. Here the CDR3 reads CASSAGTGYEQYV. The CDR3 DNA follows: TGTGCCAGCAGCGCCGGGACAGGCTACGAGCAGTACGTC.

This clone was detected only a few times. The chain combines TRBV19 with TRBJ1-2; 7 bases are a match to TRBD1. The CDR3 consists of 13 residues. Per the germline V gene, CDR1 is LNHDA and CDR2 is SQIVND (reference sequence). The ends lost 5 bases at V and 5 bases at J; junction bases unmatched: 5. The CDR3 coding sequence is TGTGCCAGTAGTTATGCAGGGGGATATGGCTACACCTTC. It translates to CASSYAGGYGYTF.